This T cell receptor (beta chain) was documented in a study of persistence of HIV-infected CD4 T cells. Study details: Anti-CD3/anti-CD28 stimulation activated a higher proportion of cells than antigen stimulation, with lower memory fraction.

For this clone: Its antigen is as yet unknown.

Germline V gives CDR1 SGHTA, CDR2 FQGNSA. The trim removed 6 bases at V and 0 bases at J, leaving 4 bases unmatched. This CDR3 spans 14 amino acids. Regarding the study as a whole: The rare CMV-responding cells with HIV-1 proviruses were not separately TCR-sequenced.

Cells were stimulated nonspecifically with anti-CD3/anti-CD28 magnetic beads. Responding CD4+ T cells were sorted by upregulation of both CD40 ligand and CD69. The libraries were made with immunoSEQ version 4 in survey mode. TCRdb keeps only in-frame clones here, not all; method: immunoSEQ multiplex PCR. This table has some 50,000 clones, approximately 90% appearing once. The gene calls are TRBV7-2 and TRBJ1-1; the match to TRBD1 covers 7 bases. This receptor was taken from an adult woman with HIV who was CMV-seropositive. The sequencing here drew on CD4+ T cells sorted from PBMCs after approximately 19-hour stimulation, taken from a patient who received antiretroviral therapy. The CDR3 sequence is CASSNRGMNTEAFF. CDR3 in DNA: TGTGCCAGCAGTAACAGGGGAATGAACACTGAAGCTTTCTTT.